These T cell receptor beta chains were read from a single sample in a study of cytomegalovirus exposure and HLA in healthy donors. TCRdb keeps only in-frame clones here, not all; method: immunoSEQ multiplex PCR. The data contain tens of thousands of clones, 75% of them seen just once; the ten biggest clones take up approximately 2%. The sample comprised PBMCs. The source is a man between 35 and 55 years old in good health and CMV-seronegative. The CDR3 runs from the conserved cysteine through the conserved F or W. A D gene is named only where the DNA matches it firmly. Clone size is given for some rows only: seen once, a few or many times, or a class if the clone is expanded.

TRBJ2-4,TRBV7-9,.,TRBD2,TGTGCCAGCAGCGGAGGTCTTCTAGCGGGAGTGTCGGATCGTGACATTCAGTACTTC,CASSGGLLAGVSDRDIQYF
TRBJ1-5,TRBV16,.,TRBD1,TGTGCCAGCAGGCGGACAGGGGGTCAGCCCCAGCATTTT,CASRRTGGQPQHF
TRBJ2-1,TRBV19,.,TRBD2,TGTGCCAGTAGTCCGACTAGCGGGACCTTCCGGGAGCAGTTCTTC,CASSPTSGTFREQFF
TRBJ2-1,TRBV2,.,TRBD1,TGTGCCAGCAGTCGCGGGACAGGGGGCTACAATGAGCAGTTCTTC,CASSRGTGGYNEQFF
TRBJ1-6,TRBV9,.,.,TGTGCCAGCAGCGTCGAGGGTGAAATTCTCCGAAATTCACCCCTCCACTTT,CASSVEGEILRNSPLHF
TRBJ2-2,TRBV5-1,.,.,TGCGCCAGCAGCTCACTAGCGAACACCGGGGAGCTGTTTTTT,CASSSLANTGELFF
TRBJ2-7,TRBV28,.,.,TGTGCCAGCAGTTCTAGCCGGAGGTCCACCGAGCAGTACTTC,CASSSSRRSTEQYF
TRBJ1-5,TRBV27,.,TRBD1,TGTGCCAGCAGTCCCCAGGGGGCAGGCCAGCCCCAGCATTTT,CASSPQGAGQPQHF
TRBJ1-2,TRBV28,.,.,TGTGCCAGCAGTGAGACAGGCCAGTCCTATGGCTACACCTTC,CASSETGQSYGYTF
TRBJ2-1,TRBV5-3,.,.,TGTGCCAGAAGCGGCGGCGAGACCGGGAAGAACTACAATGAGCAGTTCTTC,CARSGGETGKNYNEQFF
TRBJ2-7,TRBV5-1,few,TRBD2,TGCGCCAGCAGCCGGACTAGCGGGAGGGTATTGGGAAGCTACGAGCAGTACTTC,CASSRTSGRVLGSYEQYF
TRBJ2-1,TRBV7-9,once,TRBD2,TGTGCCAGCAGCTCAGTTAGGGGACTAGCGGACTACAATGAGCAGTTCTTC,CASSSVRGLADYNEQFF
TRBJ2-2,TRBV5-4,.,.,TGTGCCAGCAGCCCGGACAGCGCGAACACCGGGGAGCTGTTTTTT,CASSPDSANTGELFF
TRBJ1-3,TRBV7-6,.,TRBD1,TGTGCCAGCACCCCGGGACAGGGTATCTCTGGAAACACCATATATTTT,CASTPGQGISGNTIYF
TRBJ1-2,TRBV28,.,TRBD1,TGTGCCAGCAGCCTACGACAGGGAATAATGTACACCTTC,CASSLRQGIMYTF
TRBJ1-1,TRBV28,.,TRBD1,TGTGCCAGCAGGCCCACAGGACAGGGGTACACTGAAGCTTTCTTT,CASRPTGQGYTEAFF
TRBJ1-5,TRBV20-1,.,.,TGCAGTGCTGCCGGGGGTCAGCCCCAGCATTTT,CSAAGGQPQHF
TRBJ2-7,TRBV27,.,.,TGTGCCAGCAGTTTATCAAGCTTGAGGTACGAGCAGTACTTC,CASSLSSLRYEQYF
TRBJ1-5,TRBV28,.,.,TGTGCCAGCAGTTTAGGGCAGGGGAGTCAGCCCCAGCATTTT,CASSLGQGSQPQHF
TRBJ2-7,TRBV12-2,.,.,TGTGCAAGTCGAGGACAGGGATCATTCGAGCAGTACTTC,CASRGQGSFEQYF
TRBJ2-5,TRBV7-9,.,.,TGTGCCAGCAGCGCCTCAGGGCAAGAGACCCAGTACTTC,CASSASGQETQYF
TRBJ1-4,TRBV30,.,TRBD1,TGTGCCGGGAACAGGGGGAGTGAAAAACTGTTTTTT,CAGNRGSEKLFF
TRBJ2-2,TRBV2,.,TRBD2,TGTGCCAGCAGCCAGACTAGCGGGGGAGAAGGGAACACCGGGGAGCTGTTTTTT,CASSQTSGGEGNTGELFF
TRBJ1-4,TRBV19,once,.,TGTGCCAGTAACTCCCTCGGGCGGGGTACTAATGAAAAACTGTTTTTT,CASNSLGRGTNEKLFF
TRBJ2-5,TRBV7-9,.,.,TGTGCCAGCAGCTTAATGCAGGGCCAAGAGACCCAGTACTTC,CASSLMQGQETQYF
TRBJ1-5,TRBV7-2,.,.,TGTGCCAGCAGCTCGGTAACCGGGGGCAATCAGCCCCAGCATTTT,CASSSVTGGNQPQHF
TRBJ2-7,TRBV5-1,.,.,TGCGCCAGCAGCTCGGCAGGGAATAGAGAGCAGTACTTC,CASSSAGNREQYF
TRBJ2-5,TRBV19,.,.,TGTGCCAGTAGTTCAACCGGGAGACAGCAGGGTGAGACCCAGTACTTC,CASSSTGRQQGETQYF
TRBJ2-3,TRBV13,.,TRBD2,TGTGCCAGCAGCCCCCTGACTAGCGGGGTAGATACGCAGTATTTT,CASSPLTSGVDTQYF
TRBJ2-7,TRBV28,once,TRBD1,TGTGCCAGCAGTAGCGACAGGGGGCGACCTGTACTATCCTACGAGCAGTACTTC,CASSSDRGRPVLSYEQYF
TRBJ2-3,TRBV27,.,TRBD1,TGTGCCAGCAGGAGACGGACAGGGGGAACAGATACGCAGTATTTT,CASRRRTGGTDTQYF
TRBJ1-1,TRBV25-1,.,.,TGTGCCAGCAGTCGGCAGGGAAGGACTGAAGCTTTCTTT,CASSRQGRTEAFF
TRBJ1-4,TRBV11-2,.,TRBD1,TGTGCCAGCAGCCCAGGACAGGGAGGTGAAAAACTGTTTTTT,CASSPGQGGEKLFF
TRBJ1-1,TRBV5-1,.,TRBD1,TGCGCCAGCAGCTTGACAGGGGATTTCACTGAAGCTTTCTTT,CASSLTGDFTEAFF
TRBJ2-7,TRBV20-1,.,.,TGCAGTGCCGCGGACAAGTACGAGCAGTACTTC,CSAADKYEQYF
TRBJ2-1,TRBV6-1,.,TRBD2,TGTGCCAGCAGTGAAAGGTCGGCTAGCGGGTACAATGAGCAGTTCTTC,CASSERSASGYNEQFF
TRBJ2-7,TRBV7-2,.,TRBD2,TGTGCCAGCCGACCTAGCGGGAAGGGCATCGGCGAGCAGTACTTC,CASRPSGKGIGEQYF
TRBJ2-1,TRBV5-4,.,TRBD1,TGTGCCAGCAGCCCCCTGGGGGGACAGGGGGCAGGGAATGAGCAGTTCTTC,CASSPLGGQGAGNEQFF
TRBJ1-1,TRBV5-8,medium-sized,.,TGTGCCAGCAGCTTGGTCAGAATGGCTTTCTTT,CASSLVRMAFF
TRBJ1-1,TRBV29-1,.,TRBD1,TGCAGCGTTGTGGCCAGGGGGGACACTGAAGCTTTCTTT,CSVVARGDTEAFF
TRBJ1-1,TRBV30,.,.,TGTGCCTGGAGAAATCGGGCGGGGTCGGTCACTGAAGCTTTCTTT,CAWRNRAGSVTEAFF
TRBJ2-6,TRBV6-6,.,TRBD1,TGTGCCAGCAGAGACAGGGGCAAGTCTGGGGCCAACGTCCTGACTTTC,CASRDRGKSGANVLTF
TRBJ1-5,TRBV6-5,.,TRBD1,TGTGCCAGCAGCCCAGGACAGGGGGCTCGGCAGCCCCAGCATTTT,CASSPGQGARQPQHF
TRBJ2-7,TRBV30,.,.,TGTGCCTGGAGGCAGGACTATAACCAGTACGGGCAGTACTTC,CAWRQDYNQYGQYF
TRBJ1-1,TRBV6-6,.,.,TGTGCCAGCAGTTATAGTCGCACTGAAGCTTTCTTT,CASSYSRTEAFF
TRBJ1-6,TRBV28,.,.,TGTGCCAGCAGTCCCGTCGTCGTCAGGGGTGGTTCACCCCTCCACTTT,CASSPVVVRGGSPLHF
TRBJ2-7,TRBV28,.,TRBD2,TGTGCCAGCAGTAGCCTAGCGGGAGGCTACGAGCAGTACTTC,CASSSLAGGYEQYF
TRBJ1-4,TRBV5-6,many,TRBD1,TGTGCCAGCAGCTCCGGGACAGGGACAAGGGAAAAACTGTTTTTT,CASSSGTGTREKLFF
TRBJ2-5,TRBV5-4,.,TRBD2,TGTGTCAGCAGATCTCCCGGACTAGCGGGGGGGCAGGAGACCCAGTACTTC,CVSRSPGLAGGQETQYF
TRBJ2-1,TRBV13,.,TRBD2,TGTGCCAGCAGCTGGGGACTAAACTCCTACAATGAGCAGTTCTTC,CASSWGLNSYNEQFF
TRBJ2-1,TRBV5-1,once,TRBD1,TGCGCCAGCAGCGGACAGGGGGTAGGCAATGAGCAGTTCTTC,CASSGQGVGNEQFF
TRBJ2-7,TRBV19,.,TRBD1,TGTGCCAGTAGTGTCCTACAGGGGGCGGGAAGAGAGCAGTACTTC,CASSVLQGAGREQYF
TRBJ1-1,TRBV5-4,.,TRBD1,TGTGCCAGCAGCGAGACAGGGGGAGGTACTGAAGCTTTCTTT,CASSETGGGTEAFF
TRBJ1-2,TRBV6-1,.,.,TGTGCCAGCAGTGCTTCCTTCGGTGGCTACACCTTC,CASSASFGGYTF
TRBJ1-1,TRBV14,once,.,TGTGCCAGCAGCCAATCCCGGGGTTTCACTGAAGCTTTCTTT,CASSQSRGFTEAFF